This T cell receptor beta chain appears in the sequencing data of a study of identifying expanded T cells in peripheral blood. Findings and caveats of the study: Clone count variance between roughly 2-week samples rose with total template count. Technical replicates showed around 1.2 changed clones; around two weeks roughly 16; four weeks 19.

Libraries were prepared by immunoSEQ multiplex PCR; TCRdb keeps only in-frame clonotypes and omits some of them. The repertoire consists of 90,000 or so clones, with 88% occurring once and the leading ten covering roughly 19%. Looked up from germline, CDR1 is SNHLY and CDR2 is FYNNEI. The V and J ends lost 7 bases and 1 base, in that order; junction bases with no gene match: 12. The CDR3 totals 18 residues. For this clone: Its target is unknown.

The gene calls are TRBV2 and TRBJ2-5; 13 bases are shared with TRBD2. The TCR originated in a person aged 18-70 years in good health. Sequenced: blood. The CDR3 region has the DNA TGTGCCAGCATGACCGGGACTAGCGGGACCCCGTTCCAAGAGACCCAGTACTTC. Translated: CASMTGTSGTPFQETQYF.